A single sample is the source of the 8 T cell receptor beta chains below, sequenced in a study of CD8 T cells in Susac syndrome. Random-hexamer reverse transcription was applied to about 0.5 to 1 ug RNA. TCRdb called the immunoSEQ multiplex PCR reads again in MiXCR, with one record for every CDR3 protein. The profile covers 150,000 to 250,000 distinct CDR3 sequences, with 90% to 95% appearing a single time and about 0.09% taken by the ten largest. Sequencing was done on a sample of CD4+ T cells from PBMCs. The source of these receptors is a human donor with multiple sclerosis.

The chain links TRBV7-2 to TRBJ2-5; 7 positions agree with TRBD1. This CDR3 contains 14 residues. V dropped 3 bases and J dropped 3; count of bases not matched to a gene: 4. Germline V CDR1 and CDR2: SGHTA, FQGNSA. The CDR3, as DNA: TGTGCCAGCAGCTTTGGACAGGTCAAAGAGACCCAGTACTTC. This gives the protein CASSFGQVKETQYF.

This chain uses TRBV29-1 with TRBJ2-7; 12 bases align to TRBD2. Germline trimming cut 5 bases from V and 2 bases from J; bases unmatched to any gene: 4. Germline V lookup: CDR1 SQVTM, CDR2 ANQGSEA. The CDR3 has 14 amino acids. This CDR3 reads CSVTTSGSPYEQYF. CDR3 coding DNA: TGCAGCGTTACGACTAGCGGGAGTCCCTACGAGCAGTACTTC.

The chain employs TRBV6-5 and TRBJ1-2; D uncertain. V shed 6 bases and J shed 6 bases, with 17 bases lying between them. The germline gives CDR1 MNHEY, CDR2 SVGAGI. The CDR3 covers 14 residues. The CDR3 DNA is TGTGCCAGCAGCCGATCGGGGAGGGCGAATGGCTACACCTTC. This sequence encodes CASSRSGRANGYTF.

This rearrangement joins TRBV5-1 to TRBJ2-3; D is possibly TRBD1 or TRBD2 (6 bases each). The V and J ends lost 4 bases and 2 bases respectively, with 11 bases between them. The CDR3 has 14 residues. Germline assignment: CDR1 SGHRS and CDR2 YFSETQ. CDR3 coding DNA: TGCGCCAGCAGCCAAGGGGGGTTCACAGATACGCAGTATTTT. Its protein is CASSQGGFTDTQYF.

In this sample, this clonotype turned up a few times. V is TRBV3-1 and J is TRBJ2-7, with D perhaps TRBD1 (6 bases). The CDR3 loop spans 13 amino acids. Trimming removed 3 bases at V and 6 bases at J, with 12 bases between. Germline CDR1 and CDR2: LGHDT and YNNKEL (reference sequence). CDR3 in amino acids: CASSHLQGGEQYF. CDR3 nucleotides: TGTGCCAGCAGCCATTTACAGGGTGGCGAGCAGTACTTC.

The rearrangement links TRBV19 to TRBJ1-5, with TRBD1 identical over 8 bases. The J segment lost 7 bases and the V segment lost 7 bases, leaving 15 bases of the junction unmatched. The germline CDR1 and CDR2 sequences are LNHDA and SQIVND (reference sequence). The CDR3 has 16 amino acids. The CDR3 reads CASNRGVVGDTQPQHF. CDR3 sequence (DNA): TGTGCCAGTAACAGGGGGGTAGTGGGAGACACCCAGCCCCAGCATTTT.

The chain carries TRBV15 and TRBJ2-7, with 10 nucleotides matching TRBD1. The CDR3 has 15 residues. The V and J ends lost 1 base and 3 bases, in that order; junction bases with no gene match: 3. Germline CDR1 and CDR2: LNHNV and YYDKDF (reference sequence). The CDR3 coding sequence is TGTGCCACCAGCAGAGCCCGGGACAGGGGCTACGAGCAGTACTTC. Amino acid sequence: CATSRARDRGYEQYF.

A single count supports this clonotype. This rearrangement joins TRBV24-1 to TRBJ2-7; unclear D gene. From germline, CDR1 is KGHDR and CDR2 SFDVKD. V gave up 4 bases and J gave up 0 bases, with 3 bases separating them. The CDR3 loop spans 12 amino acids. CDR3 sequence reads: CATSDTSYEQYF. The CDR3 DNA reads TGTGCCACCAGTGACACCTCCTACGAGCAGTACTTC.